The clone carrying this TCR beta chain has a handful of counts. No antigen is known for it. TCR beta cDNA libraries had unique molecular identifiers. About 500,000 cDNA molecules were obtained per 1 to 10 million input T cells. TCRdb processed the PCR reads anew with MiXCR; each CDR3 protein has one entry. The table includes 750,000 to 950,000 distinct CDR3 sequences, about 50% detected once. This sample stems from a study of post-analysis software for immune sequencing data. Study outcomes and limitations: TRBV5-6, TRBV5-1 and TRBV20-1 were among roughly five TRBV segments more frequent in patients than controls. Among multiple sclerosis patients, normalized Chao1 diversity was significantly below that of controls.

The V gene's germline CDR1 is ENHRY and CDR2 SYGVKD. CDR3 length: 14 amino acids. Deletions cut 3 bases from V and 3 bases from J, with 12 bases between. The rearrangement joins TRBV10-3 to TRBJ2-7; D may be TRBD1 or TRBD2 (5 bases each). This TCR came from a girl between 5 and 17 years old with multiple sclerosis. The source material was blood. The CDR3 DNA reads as TGTGCCATCAGTGATATGGGGGTGTACTACGAGCAGTACTTC. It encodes CAISDMGVYYEQYF.